This paragraph reports one T cell receptor beta chain. This clonotype was found many times. Its cognate antigen has yet to be identified. Base qualities are not provided; no much larger clone lies one nucleotide away. These data belong to a study of Graves' ophthalmopathy and Graves' hyperthyroidism listed by TCRdb under 2018. With respect to the entire study: Peripheral blood samples were taken at the time of initial diagnosis, before any treatment was given. To explore V-J signatures that separate ophthalmopathy from hyperthyroidism, a discovery set of about 96 patients was enrolled, consisting of roughly 45 with ophthalmopathy and under 65 with stable hyperthyroidism. T-cell repertoires of thyroid tissue and blood were compared in about six hyperthyroidism patients. In total, some 140 blood samples were TCR-sequenced: 40 to 45 ophthalmopathy, approximately 80 hyperthyroidism and some 17 hyperthyroidism-to-ophthalmopathy patients. To tell Graves' ophthalmopathy apart from Graves' hyperthyroidism, and to predict which patients would progress to ophthalmopathy, the study relied on TCR beta repertoire signatures. After sampling, hyperthyroidism patients received methimazole starting at 30 mg daily, and ophthalmopathy patients received high-dose intravenous methylprednisolone. An independent validation cohort was composed of around 19 hyperthyroidism patients and 17 patients who later progressed from hyperthyroidism to ophthalmopathy. What the authors observed across the whole study: No statistical method was used to set the sample size in advance, and the investigators knew which group each participant was assigned to. Most expanded thyroid clonotypes with a frequency above 0.001 also appeared in blood, which suggests that blood repertoires may reflect the immune response in the thyroid. In validation, the model predicted ophthalmopathy progression with more than 55% sensitivity and about 77% specificity; 12 predicted patients were CT-confirmed with GO in a median of about 7.1 months. In cross-validation, the 13-signature model distinguished ophthalmopathy from stable hyperthyroidism with 85% to 90% sensitivity and about 84% specificity, and in the test set the corresponding values were about 80% and 75%.

Patients with ophthalmopathy had moderately to severely active disease, with a Clinical Activity Score of 3 or more, a NOSPECS grade of 4 or more, and a disease duration of less than 3 months. Patients with other autoimmune diseases, uncontrolled infections, pregnancy or lactation were excluded. Clinical symptoms, serum thyroxine, TRAb, thyroid ultrasound and orbital computed tomography were used for diagnosis. PBMCs were isolated from more than 8 ml of fresh peripheral blood by Ficoll-Paque density gradient centrifugation. Total RNA was extracted using Trizol reagent, and RNA quality was checked on an Agilent 2100 Bioanalyzer. For repertoire sequencing, TCR beta CDR3 regions were amplified from RNA transcripts. The first round of RT-PCR was done with HTBI primers and the Qiagen OneStep RT-PCR kit, and was followed by a second round of multiplex PCR, then size selection and purification. The libraries underwent paired-end sequencing with 100 bp reads on an Illumina HiSeq2000. Concerning the study's data processing: SOAPnuke was used to process the reads, throwing out any read that had adapters, had uncalled bases, had a mean Phred below 15, or lacked an exact constant-primer or identifier match. COPE v1.2.5 was used to merge high-quality paired reads. Each unique nucleotide sequence was defined as a clonotype, and clonotypes were aligned to IMGT TRB V, D and J references with MiTCR v1.1. Only V-J combinations with frequency above 0.0001 were analysed, covering approximately 99% of repertoires. A TCR clonal expansion and chaos score per V-J combination was defined as the ratio of F50 clonal expansion to chaos observed in the TCRdist matrix. Welch's t-statistics and random forest were used to reduce the features to approximately 13 V-J combinations, which were then used as input to a naive Bayes classifier. The Morisita-Horn index was used to measure how similar the thyroid and blood repertoires were. TCRdb passed the public sequencing reads through fastp at Q25 and MiXCR, retaining productive beta sequences. Entries that share a CDR3 protein sequence are merged under the most common genes and DNA. These V and J calls derive from TCRdb rather than the authors' analysis. This sample gives 45,000 to 60,000 distinct CDR3 sequences in total; less than 55% of them show up just once. In total, the top ten clones hold roughly 5% of the sample.

Cut back by 2 bases and 7 bases, the V and J ends lie 16 bases apart. CDR1 is given as SGHDT and CDR2 as YYEEEE, both from the germline V gene. Including cysteine and phenylalanine, the CDR3 has 15 amino acids. The only DNA kept is the CDR3, 45 bases in frame from the first base. The rearrangement joined TRBV5-6 to TRBJ2-1, and TRBD2 may be the D gene, going by 6 matching bases. The sample consisted of peripheral blood. This receptor was obtained from an adult woman with Graves' ophthalmopathy. The CDR3 amino acid sequence is: CASSLRGRGTNEQFF. At the DNA level, the sequence is TGTGCCAGCAGCTTACGAGGGCGGGGTACGAATGAGCAGTTCTTC.